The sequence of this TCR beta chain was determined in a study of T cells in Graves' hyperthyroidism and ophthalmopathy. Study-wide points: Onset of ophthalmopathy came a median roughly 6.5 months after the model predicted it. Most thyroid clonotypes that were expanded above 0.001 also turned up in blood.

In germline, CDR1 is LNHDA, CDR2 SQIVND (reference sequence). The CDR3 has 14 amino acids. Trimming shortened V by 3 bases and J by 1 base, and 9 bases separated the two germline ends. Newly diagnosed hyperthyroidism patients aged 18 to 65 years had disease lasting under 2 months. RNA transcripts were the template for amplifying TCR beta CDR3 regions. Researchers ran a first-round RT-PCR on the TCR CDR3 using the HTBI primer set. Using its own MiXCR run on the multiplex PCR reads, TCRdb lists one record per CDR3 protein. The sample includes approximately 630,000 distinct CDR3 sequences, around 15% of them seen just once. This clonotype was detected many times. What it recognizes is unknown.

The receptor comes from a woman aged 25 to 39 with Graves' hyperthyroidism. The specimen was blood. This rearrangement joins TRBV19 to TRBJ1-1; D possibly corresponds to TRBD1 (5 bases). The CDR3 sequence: CASSIGTANTEAFF. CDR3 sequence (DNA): TGTGCCAGTAGTATCGGGACGGCGAACACTGAAGCTTTCTTT.